The subject of this entry is one T cell receptor beta chain. Its antigen is as yet unknown. This record belongs to a study of shared clonotypes between healthy human individuals. Findings and caveats of the study: Non-shared clonotypes showed lower generation probabilities than clonotypes common to all four donors.

The protocol was immunoSEQ multiplex PCR, while the TCRdb copy is restricted to in-frame clones and leaves out a portion. Found here are 2,100,000 or so clones, approximately 96% of them singletons; the top ten hold around 0.13%. CDR1 is MNHEY and CDR2 is SMNVEV in the germline V gene (reference sequence). The CDR3 is made up of 14 amino acids. The ends were cut back, 4 bases at V and 4 bases at J, with 11 bases in the middle. This clonotype originated in a man aged 18 to 35 in good health. The sequencing sample was made of naive CD4+ T cells sorted from blood. Indicated subset: CD45RA+ positively selected. This sequence joins TRBV27 and TRBJ1-5, with no clear D. This CDR3 reads CASSSRDENQPQHF. The CDR3 nucleotides read TGTGCCAGCAGTTCCCGGGATGAAAATCAGCCCCAGCATTTT.